This T cell receptor beta chain comes out of a study of regulatory T cells in long-lasting Graves disease. The table lists this clonotype with many counts. Relative to the germline gene, one junction end is altered; a read error may explain this. Regarding time point: persistent/refractory GD, antithyroid drugs over 5 years with positive TRAb. PBMCs were the source of the RNA used for TCR sequencing. Patients were enrolled at an endocrinology department in Xi'an, China. The CDR3 has 14 amino acids. Germline V gene lookup returns CDR1 SGHAT and CDR2 FQNNGV. Arm-PCR of CDR3 regions and iRepertoire HTBI primers were used to build TCR beta libraries. TCRdb independently ran MiXCR on the multiplex PCR reads; one entry per CDR3 protein. The data show roughly 500,000 distinct CDR3 sequences, about 20% seen once.

The material was peripheral blood mononuclear cells (PBMCs), obtained when the disease was refractory, from a patient treated with antithyroid drugs. This chain connects TRBV11-2 to TRBJ2-7; possibly TRBD2 for D (6 bases). The clonotype comes from a female donor with Graves disease. The DNA of the CDR3 is TGTGCCAGCAGCCAGAAATCGACTAGTTACGGGCAGTACTTC. Its protein is CASSQKSTSYGQYF.